These T cell receptor beta chains were read from a single sample in a study of T cells expressing NK-cell markers. No DNA is given; TCRdb re-called the 5' RACE reads and lists each CDR3 protein once. Its table lists 500,000 or so distinct CDR3 sequences. Sequencing used blood T cells: a sorted CD56 or NKG2C T cell subset, CD4+ or CD8+ T cells, or bulk PBMC T cells (not recorded which). The receptor set was obtained from a man younger than 30 in good health. Each CDR3 is given with its conserved first and last residue. Fields, in order: V gene, J gene, CDR3 protein.

v_gene: TRBV7-9; j_gene: TRBJ2-5; CDR3aa: CASSKPGTLTQYF
v_gene: TRBV9; j_gene: TRBJ2-1; CDR3aa: CASSLGPLAGERDGVYNEQFF
v_gene: TRBV7-9; j_gene: TRBJ1-3; CDR3aa: CASSLTGIGNTIYF
v_gene: TRBV27; j_gene: TRBJ1-5; CDR3aa: CASSPGAQWPQHF
v_gene: TRBV6-5; j_gene: TRBJ2-1; CDR3aa: CASNNRDRDPLVRFF
v_gene: TRBV11-2; j_gene: TRBJ1-4; CDR3aa: CASSLSTEFYEKLFF
v_gene: TRBV20-1; j_gene: TRBJ2-5; CDR3aa: CSAGQASQETQYF
v_gene: TRBV12-3/TRBV12-4; j_gene: TRBJ2-7; CDR3aa: CASTLSGIFYEQYF
v_gene: TRBV9; j_gene: TRBJ2-5; CDR3aa: CASSVEAGPLAGQQETQYF
v_gene: TRBV4-3; j_gene: TRBJ2-7; CDR3aa: CASSQGHGYSYEQYF
v_gene: TRBV5-5; j_gene: TRBJ2-3; CDR3aa: CASRAHVSTDTQYF
v_gene: TRBV27; j_gene: TRBJ2-2; CDR3aa: CASSPYVGRTGELFF
v_gene: TRBV20-1; j_gene: TRBJ2-1; CDR3aa: CSARAEHGNEQFF
v_gene: TRBV29-1; j_gene: TRBJ2-3; CDR3aa: CSGAGLTSTDTQYF
v_gene: TRBV7-6; j_gene: TRBJ2-3; CDR3aa: CASSVYRGLAGADTQYF
v_gene: TRBV29-1; j_gene: TRBJ1-1; CDR3aa: CSATPGGGMNTEAFF
v_gene: TRBV12-2; j_gene: TRBJ2-7; CDR3aa: CASRLEDIMIPYEQYF
v_gene: TRBV20-1; j_gene: TRBJ1-6; CDR3aa: CSASIDRPNSPLHF
v_gene: TRBV5-6; j_gene: TRBJ2-1; CDR3aa: CASSSPREGTRNEQFF
v_gene: TRBV6-1; j_gene: TRBJ1-5; CDR3aa: CASGPGRYNQPQHF
v_gene: TRBV12-3/TRBV12-4; j_gene: TRBJ2-4; CDR3aa: CASSFGAVIQYF
v_gene: TRBV12-3/TRBV12-4; j_gene: TRBJ1-2; CDR3aa: CASSPVIQGAPDYGYTF
v_gene: TRBV5-1; j_gene: TRBJ2-1; CDR3aa: CASTEGVVGNEQFF
v_gene: TRBV29-1; j_gene: TRBJ1-2; CDR3aa: CSARTDYYGYTF
v_gene: TRBV10-3; j_gene: TRBJ1-6; CDR3aa: CAISDPDRGNSPLHF
v_gene: TRBV12-3/TRBV12-4; j_gene: TRBJ1-1; CDR3aa: CASSFLMGLNTEAFF
v_gene: TRBV11-2; j_gene: TRBJ2-1; CDR3aa: CASSAPGQTTYNEQFF
v_gene: TRBV12-3/TRBV12-4; j_gene: TRBJ2-3; CDR3aa: CASSPRTSGRQDTQYF
v_gene: TRBV3-1; j_gene: TRBJ2-3; CDR3aa: CASSPHTVPDTQYF
v_gene: TRBV4-2; j_gene: TRBJ1-5; CDR3aa: CASSQAVTDTHQHF
v_gene: TRBV20-1; j_gene: TRBJ2-1; CDR3aa: CSAEAHYNEQFF
v_gene: TRBV15; j_gene: TRBJ2-1; CDR3aa: CATSRDGRATNEQFF
v_gene: TRBV10-3; j_gene: TRBJ2-5; CDR3aa: CAISGGQGSRETQYF
v_gene: TRBV29-1; j_gene: TRBJ2-3; CDR3aa: CSACSLAGVDTQYF
v_gene: TRBV5-1; j_gene: TRBJ2-1; CDR3aa: CASSLSGAGAVHEQFF
v_gene: TRBV12-3/TRBV12-4; j_gene: TRBJ1-1; CDR3aa: CASSLGVWSQGTEAFF
v_gene: TRBV5-1; j_gene: TRBJ1-1; CDR3aa: CASSPGPGQGYTEAFF